This T cell receptor (beta chain) originates from a study of blood T cell repertoires in COVID-19. The CDR3 totals 20 residues. Germline loops: CDR1 MGHRA, CDR2 YSYEKL. J was trimmed by 5 bases and V by 0 bases; bases with no gene match: 16. The assay was immunoSEQ multiplex PCR, and TCRdb's table has in-frame clones only and misses some. Among about 210,000 clones listed, approximately 88% were seen once. Material: PBMCs or T cells enriched from blood (not recorded which). The sequence was collected from a young man with acute COVID-19. The V call is TRBV4-1, the J call TRBJ2-3, with 11 positions matching TRBD2. The CDR3 here is CASSQEGRGTLAGVKDTQYF. In DNA, the CDR3 is TGCGCCAGCAGCCAAGAGGGCAGGGGGACACTAGCGGGAGTGAAAGATACGCAGTATTTT.